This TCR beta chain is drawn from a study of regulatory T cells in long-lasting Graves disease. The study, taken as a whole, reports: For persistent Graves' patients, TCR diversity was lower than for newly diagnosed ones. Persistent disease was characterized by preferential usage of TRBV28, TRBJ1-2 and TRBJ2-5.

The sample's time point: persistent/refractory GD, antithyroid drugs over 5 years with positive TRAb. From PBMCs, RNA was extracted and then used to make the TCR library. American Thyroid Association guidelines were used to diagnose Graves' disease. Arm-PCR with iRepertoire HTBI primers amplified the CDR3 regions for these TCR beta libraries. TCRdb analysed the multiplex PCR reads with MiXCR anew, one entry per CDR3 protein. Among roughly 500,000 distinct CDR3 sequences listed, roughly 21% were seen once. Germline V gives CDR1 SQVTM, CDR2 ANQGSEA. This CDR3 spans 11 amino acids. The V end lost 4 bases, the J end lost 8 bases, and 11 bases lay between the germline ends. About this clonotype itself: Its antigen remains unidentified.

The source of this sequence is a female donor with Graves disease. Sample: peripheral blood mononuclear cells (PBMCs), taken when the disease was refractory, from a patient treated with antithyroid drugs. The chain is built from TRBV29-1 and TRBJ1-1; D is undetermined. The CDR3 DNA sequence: TGCAGCGTTGCAACGGGTCGAGAAGCTTTCTTT. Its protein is CSVATGREAFF.